The present entry profiles one T cell receptor beta chain with its context. CDR1 is SGHTA, CDR2 FQGNSA, per germline. V lost 4 bases and J lost 8, with 12 bases in between. This CDR3 is built from 13 residues. The data stem from a study of T-cell memory formation after mild COVID-19. One entry per CDR3 protein results from TCRdb running MiXCR on the 5' RACE reads. The sample holds roughly 260,000 distinct CDR3 sequences; about 17% are singletons and the top ten take about 4%. The clonotype originates from a man between 18 and 35 years old who had mild COVID-19 (a few samples of this study predate the infection). Cell type and time point are not known. The chain employs TRBV7-2 and TRBJ2-1, with TRBD2 as a possible D gene (6 bases). The sequenced material came from PBMCs or a T cell subset sorted from them (not recorded which). The CDR3 DNA sequence: TGTGCCAGCAGCTCCCGCCGCGGGGATGAGCAGTTCTTC. Amino acid sequence: CASSSRRGDEQFF.